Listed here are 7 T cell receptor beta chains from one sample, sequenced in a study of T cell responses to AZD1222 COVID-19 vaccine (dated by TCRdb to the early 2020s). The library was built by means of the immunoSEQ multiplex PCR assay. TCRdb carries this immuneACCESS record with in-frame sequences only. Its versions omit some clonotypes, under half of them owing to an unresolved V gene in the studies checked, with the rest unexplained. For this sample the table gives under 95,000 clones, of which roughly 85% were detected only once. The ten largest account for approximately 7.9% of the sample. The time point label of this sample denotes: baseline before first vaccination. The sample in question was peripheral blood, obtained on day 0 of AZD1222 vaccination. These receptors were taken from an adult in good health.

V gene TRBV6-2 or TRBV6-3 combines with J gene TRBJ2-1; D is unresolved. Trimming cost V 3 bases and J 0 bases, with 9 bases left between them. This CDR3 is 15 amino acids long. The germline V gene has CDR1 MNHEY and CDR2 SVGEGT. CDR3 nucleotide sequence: TGTGCCAGCAGTTATGGTAGGAGCTCCTACAATGAGCAGTTCTTC. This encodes CASSYGRSSYNEQFF.

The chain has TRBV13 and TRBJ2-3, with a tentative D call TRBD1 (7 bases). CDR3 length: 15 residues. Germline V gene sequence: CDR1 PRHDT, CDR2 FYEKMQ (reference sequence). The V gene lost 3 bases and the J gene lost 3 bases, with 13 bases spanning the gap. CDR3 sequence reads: CASSFNRGGTDTQYF. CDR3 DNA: TGTGCCAGCAGCTTCAACAGGGGAGGTACAGATACGCAGTATTTT.

The CDR3 here is CASSLGGPGLGPQHF. CDR3 bases: TGTGCCAGCAGCTTAGGCGGACCAGGGTTAGGGCCCCAGCATTTT. The J gene is TRBJ1-5, the V gene TRBV13, with D possibly TRBD1 on 5 matching bases. V was clipped by 0 bases and J by 9 bases, with 15 bases between them. Per the germline V gene, CDR1 is PRHDT and CDR2 is FYEKMQ (reference sequence). The CDR3 extends over 15 amino acids. The whole variable domain, remainder taken from reference TRBV13 and TRBJ1-5, is AAGVIQSPRHLIKEKRETATLKCYPIPRHDTVYWYQQGPGQDPQFLISFYEKMQSDKGSIPDRFSAQQFSDYHSELNMSSLELGDSALYFCASSLGGPGLGPQHFGDGTRLSIL.

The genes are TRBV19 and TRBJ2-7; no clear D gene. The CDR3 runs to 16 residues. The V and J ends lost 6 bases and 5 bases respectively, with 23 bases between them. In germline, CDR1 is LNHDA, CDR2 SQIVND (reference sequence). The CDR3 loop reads CASSPTHLERDDEQYF. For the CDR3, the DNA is TGTGCCAGTAGCCCGACCCACCTCGAGAGAGATGACGAGCAGTACTTC.

The CDR3 loop is CASSTVGGGPNTQYF. Written as DNA, the CDR3 is TGCGCCAGCAGCACGGTGGGGGGAGGGCCAAATACGCAGTATTTT. The genes are TRBV5-1 and TRBJ2-3; the match to TRBD2 covers 7 bases. The CDR3 runs 15 residues. Germline values: CDR1 SGHRS, CDR2 YFSETQ. With 4 bases clipped from V and 7 bases from J, the junction kept 12 bases outside the gene matches.

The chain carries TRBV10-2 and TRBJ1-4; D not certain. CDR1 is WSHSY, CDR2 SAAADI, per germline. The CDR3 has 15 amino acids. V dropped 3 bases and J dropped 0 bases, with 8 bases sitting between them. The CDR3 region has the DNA TGCGCCAGCAGTGATAATAGAGCAACTAATGAAAAACTGTTTTTT. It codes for CASSDNRATNEKLFF.

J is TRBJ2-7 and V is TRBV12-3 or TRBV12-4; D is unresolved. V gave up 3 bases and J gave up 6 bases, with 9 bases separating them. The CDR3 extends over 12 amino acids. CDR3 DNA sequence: TGTGCCAGCAGTTTTGGGGTTGGCGAGCAGTACTTC. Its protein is CASSFGVGEQYF.